The present TCR beta chain was sequenced within a study of neoadjuvant anti-PD-1 for oral cavity cancer. No culture or expansion preceded analysis of these blood cells. This CDR3 comprises 15 residues. The germline V and J ends were trimmed by 7 bases and 8 bases, with 23 bases remaining between them. CDR1 is LNHDA and CDR2 is SQIVND in the germline V gene (reference sequence). Sequencing was performed with immunoSEQ multiplex PCR; in TCRdb, only in-frame clones are kept and a portion is missing. Here the sample spans 75,000 or so clones, 70% to 85% being singletons. The sample in question was PBMCs, obtained before nivolumab (anti-PD-1) treatment. The clonotype comes from a person aged 35 to 85 with oral cavity squamous cell carcinoma. V and J are TRBV19 and TRBJ1-2, with D possibly being TRBD1 (6 bases). CDR3 bases: TGTGCCAGTAACCGGGACACAAACCGTCCCCGGGGCTACACCTTC. Translating it yields CASNRDTNRPRGYTF. The full variable domain, rest sourced from reference TRBV19 and TRBJ1-2, is DGGITQSPKYLFRKEGQNVTLSCEQNLNHDAMYWYRQDPGQGLRLIYYSQIVNDFQKGDIAEGYSVSREKKESFPLTVTSAQKNPTAFYLCASNRDTNRPRGYTFGSGTRLTVV.